These 29 T cell receptor beta chains were all obtained from the same sample, sequenced in a study of response to subunit inactivated influenza vaccine. TCRdb analysed the RT-PCR reads with MiXCR anew, one entry per CDR3 protein. The table includes about 190,000 distinct CDR3 sequences, 14% detected once. The starting material was CD8+ T cells sorted from PBMCs, obtained roughly 5 days after vaccination. These receptors were collected from a man aged 50-59 years who received an inactivated influenza vaccine.

This clonotype has more than one count but fewer than ten. The chain joins TRBV12-3 or TRBV12-4 to TRBJ1-3; the D is unclear. The CDR3 consists of 16 residues. Between the trimmed V and J ends, which lost 4 bases and 2 bases, there was a span of 15 bases. CDR3 in DNA: TGTGCCAGCAGTTCCGGACGGGCGTATACTGGAAACACCATATATTTT. Its protein product is CASSSGRAYTGNTIYF.

J is TRBJ1-5 and V is TRBV4-1; D remains ambiguous. CDR1 and CDR2 from the germline V gene are MGHRA and YSYEKL. The CDR3 loop spans 15 amino acids. Trimming cost V 1 base and J 3 bases, with 10 bases left between them. The CDR3 region is CASSQGDTDNQPQHF. The CDR3 DNA is TGCGCCAGCAGCCAAGGCGACACGGACAATCAGCCCCAGCATTTT.

This clonotype occurred many times. This chain links TRBV7-9 with TRBJ2-7; 8 nucleotides align to TRBD2. Germline loops: CDR1 SEHNR, CDR2 FQNEAQ (reference sequence). The CDR3 is 14 residues long. V dropped 4 bases and J dropped 1; count of bases not matched to a gene: 3. Here the CDR3 DNA reads TGTGCCAGCAGCTCCGGGACTAGTTCCTACGAGCAGTACTTC. Translated, it gives CASSSGTSSYEQYF.

This sequence joins TRBV27 and TRBJ2-3; unclear D gene. Trimming stripped 1 base from V and 2 bases from J, with 10 bases between. The CDR3 covers 15 residues. In germline, CDR1 is MNHEY, CDR2 SMNVEV (reference sequence). The chain's CDR3 is CASSLLWADTDTQYF. The CDR3, as DNA: TGTGCCAGCAGTTTATTGTGGGCAGACACAGATACGCAGTATTTT.

This chain uses TRBV27 with TRBJ2-4; no clear D. Germline V lookup: CDR1 MNHEY, CDR2 SMNVEV (reference sequence). With 5 bases removed from V and 7 bases from J, the gap between germline ends came to 18 bases. CDR3 length: 15 residues. The CDR3 here is CASSPNPVFGNIQYF. The CDR3 DNA sequence: TGTGCCAGCAGTCCCAACCCGGTGTTTGGGAACATTCAGTACTTC.

The chain links TRBV9 to TRBJ2-1; TRBD2 aligns across 9 bases. Per the germline V gene, CDR1 is SGDLS and CDR2 is YYNGEE. CDR3 length: 16 residues. V lost 0 bases to trimming and J lost 5 bases; unmatched junction nucleotides: 6. The CDR3 reads CASSVGGAGGDNEQFF. In nucleotides, the CDR3 is TGTGCCAGCAGCGTAGGGGGCGCGGGAGGGGACAATGAGCAGTTCTTC. Together with reference TRBV9 and TRBJ2-1, the CDR3 gives the full variable domain: DSGVTQTPKHLITATGQRVTLRCSPRSGDLSVYWYQQSLDQGLQFLIQYYNGEERAKGNILERFSAQQFPDLHSELNLSSLELGDSALYFCASSVGGAGGDNEQFFGPGTRLTVL.

V is TRBV7-8 and J is TRBJ2-7, with TRBD1 matching over 12 bases. Germline CDR1 reads SGHVS; CDR2 reads FQNEAQ. V was pared by 6 bases and J by 5 bases, with 5 bases of the junction left unmatched. The CDR3 spans 14 residues. CDR3 amino acids: CASRPGTGGNEQYF. The CDR3 DNA follows: TGTGCCAGCAGACCCGGGACAGGGGGCAACGAGCAGTACTTC.

The genes are TRBV29-1 and TRBJ2-2, with TRBD1 identical over 9 bases. Germline lookup yields CDR1 SQVTM and CDR2 ANQGSEA. V lost 3 bases, J lost 5 bases, and 4 bases stayed unmatched. The CDR3 contains 14 residues. The CDR3 region is CSVETGGGTGELFF. The CDR3 nucleotides read TGCAGCGTTGAGACAGGGGGGGGGACCGGGGAGCTGTTTTTT.

This clonotype was seen a few times. The chain combines TRBV4-2 with TRBJ2-2; 11 bases line up with TRBD2. The CDR3 consists of 16 residues. V gave up 4 bases and J gave up 6 bases; unmatched junction bases: 7. The V gene's germline CDR1 is LGHNA and CDR2 YNFKEQ. CDR3 DNA sequence: TGTGCCAGCAGCCGATCCCTAGCGGGGGGTTCCGGGGAGCTGTTTTTT. Protein sequence: CASSRSLAGGSGELFF.

The rearrangement joins TRBV4-1 to TRBJ1-2, with D perhaps matching TRBD1 (6 bases). V was shortened by 4 bases and J by 8 bases, with 23 bases between the two germline ends. Germline CDR1 reads MGHRA; CDR2 reads YSYEKL. This CDR3 comprises 16 residues. This CDR3 is CASSLIGGRGIIGYTF. CDR3 sequence (DNA): TGCGCCAGCAGCCTTATCGGAGGCAGGGGTATTATAGGCTACACCTTC.

Only a few counts were recorded for this clonotype. The J gene is TRBJ2-7, the V gene TRBV6-5; either TRBD1 or TRBD2 may fit D (6 bases each). This CDR3 comprises 14 residues. V was trimmed by 0 bases and J by 5 bases, leaving 11 bases between them. CDR1 is MNHEY and CDR2 is SVGAGI in the germline V gene. The CDR3 DNA sequence: TGTGCCAGCAGTTACTCTGTCGGGGGCCACGAGCAGTACTTC. This encodes CASSYSVGGHEQYF.

About this clonotype: A much larger clone is a single base away; this may be a read error. This chain links TRBV25-1 with TRBJ1-4; D is perhaps TRBD1 (6 bases). Germline V gene data show CDR1 as MGHDK and CDR2 as SYGVNS. This CDR3 contains 14 residues. The CDR3 is CASGDLDRNEKLFF. The DNA of the CDR3 is TGTGCCAGCGGTGACCTGGACAGAAATGAAAAACTGTTTTTT.

Ten or more counts support this clonotype. Written as DNA, the CDR3 is TGCGCCAGCGGCCAGGGCTACGAGCAGTACTTC. This gives the protein CASGQGYEQYF. The chain recombines TRBV5-1 with TRBJ2-7, with D maybe TRBD1 (5 bases). Germline-derived CDR1 and CDR2 are SGHRS and YFSETQ. V was cut by 7 bases and J by 3 bases, with 8 bases left in between. The CDR3 length is 11 residues.

The genes are TRBV5-5 and TRBJ2-1; 8 nucleotides match TRBD2. V was pared by 0 bases and J by 2 bases, with 4 bases of the junction left unmatched. Germline CDR1 reads SGHKS; CDR2 reads YYEKEE (reference sequence). CDR3 length: 16 residues. DNA for the CDR3: TGTGCCAGCAGCTTGGGGAGCGGGGGACCCTACAATGAGCAGTTCTTC. It specifies CASSLGSGGPYNEQFF.

This clonotype was observed a handful of times. The chain recombines TRBV6-1 with TRBJ1-5, with D perhaps TRBD1 (5 bases). Trimming took off 2 bases at V and 3 bases at J, with 11 bases between the two ends. From germline, CDR1 is MNHNS and CDR2 SASEGT. This CDR3 region has 15 residues. The chain's CDR3 is CASSEFQGDNQPQHF. For the CDR3, the DNA is TGTGCCAGCAGTGAATTCCAGGGAGACAATCAGCCCCAGCATTTT.

This clonotype was seen more than once but under ten times. The rearrangement uses TRBV14 and TRBJ2-1; 7 bases align to TRBD1. The germline CDR1 and CDR2 sequences are SGHDN and FVKESK. The CDR3 totals 15 residues. V was clipped by 3 bases and J by 3 bases; unmatched bases: 5. The CDR3 protein is CASSHSGTDYNEQFF. CDR3 sequence (DNA): TGTGCCAGCAGCCACTCCGGGACAGACTACAATGAGCAGTTCTTC.

This chain joins TRBV3-1 and TRBJ2-5; either TRBD1 or TRBD2 may supply D (5 bases each). Looked up from germline, CDR1 is LGHDT and CDR2 is YNNKEL (reference sequence). V was pared by 2 bases and J by 11 bases, with 15 bases between. The CDR3 sequence is 13 residues long. The CDR3 spells CASSQPGTATQYF. CDR3 DNA sequence: TGTGCCAGCAGCCAACCCGGGACGGCGACTCAGTACTTC.

In this sample, this clonotype turned up a few times. This chain joins TRBV10-1 and TRBJ1-3, with 7 bases aligning to TRBD1. This CDR3 contains 14 residues. Germline CDR1 and CDR2: WNHNN and SYGVQD (reference sequence). Losses at the gene ends were 4 bases for V and 4 bases for J; bases not matched to a gene: 4. The CDR3 spells CASSVQGIGNTIYF. The CDR3 nucleotides are TGCGCCAGCAGTGTACAGGGGATCGGAAACACCATATATTTT.

This clonotype has just a few counts. The chain is built from TRBV4-1 and TRBJ2-1; 11 nucleotides agree with TRBD2. CDR1 and CDR2 from the germline V gene are MGHRA and YSYEKL. V shed 6 bases, J shed 7 bases, and the junction held 20 bases outside the gene matches. The CDR3 runs to 19 residues. The CDR3 reads CASSFTPLAGGPLGNEQFF. The CDR3 DNA reads as TGCGCCAGCAGTTTCACCCCCCTAGCGGGAGGCCCCCTGGGTAATGAGCAGTTCTTC.

This chain links TRBV24-1 with TRBJ2-2, with 9 bases lining up with TRBD2. CDR1 is KGHDR, CDR2 SFDVKD, per germline. The trim removed 6 bases at V and 2 bases at J, leaving 6 bases unmatched. CDR3 length: 16 amino acids. The CDR3 reads CATSSGRLLNTGELFF. DNA for the CDR3: TGTGCCACCAGTAGCGGGAGGCTCCTAAACACCGGGGAGCTGTTTTTT.

This clonotype has only a few counts. The chain joins TRBV29-1 to TRBJ1-3; TRBD1 agrees at 8 bases. V was pared by 4 bases and J by 3 bases, with 5 bases of the junction left unmatched. Germline loops: CDR1 SQVTM, CDR2 ANQGSEA. CDR3 length equals 14 residues. CDR3 DNA: TGCAGCGTTGTAACAGGGGGTTTTGGAAACACCATATATTTT. This translates into CSVVTGGFGNTIYF. Based on the CDR3 plus reference TRBV29-1 and TRBJ1-3, the full variable domain is SAVISQKPSRDICQRGTSLTIQCQVDSQVTMMFWYRQQPGQSLTLIATANQGSEATYESGFVIDKFPISRPNLTFSTLTVSNMSPEDSSIYLCSVVTGGFGNTIYFGEGSWLTVV.

This clonotype was found many times. The chain recombines TRBV12-3 or TRBV12-4 with TRBJ2-7, with 7 bases identical to TRBD1. The V and J ends lost 6 bases and 0 bases, in that order; junction bases with no gene match: 2. The CDR3 runs 13 residues. For the CDR3, the DNA is TGTGCCAGCAGGACAGGGCACTCCTACGAGCAGTACTTC. Amino acid sequence: CASRTGHSYEQYF.

This clonotype was counted only a few times. The chain combines TRBV6-5 with TRBJ2-3, with 16 bases matching TRBD2. The V segment lost 1 base and the J segment 2 bases; nucleotides outside the gene matches: 6. Germline-derived CDR1 and CDR2 are MNHEY and SVGAGI. This CDR3 is built from 19 residues. Here the CDR3 reads CASSYYGTSGGALTDTQYF. The CDR3 region has the DNA TGTGCCAGCAGTTACTATGGGACTAGCGGGGGGGCCCTCACAGATACGCAGTATTTT.

The chain carries TRBV27 and TRBJ2-7; 10 nucleotides match TRBD2. This CDR3 has 14 residues. V was clipped by 3 bases and J by 4 bases; unmatched bases: 3. Germline-derived CDR1 and CDR2 are MNHEY and SMNVEV (reference sequence). CDR3 DNA: TGTGCCAGCAGTTTTTCTAGCGGGAGTTACGAGCAGTACTTC. Encoded protein: CASSFSSGSYEQYF.

V is TRBV25-1 and J is TRBJ2-2, with TRBD2 as a possible D gene (7 bases). Trimming shortened V by 1 base and J by 7 bases, and 10 bases separated the two germline ends. CDR1 is MGHDK, CDR2 SYGVNS, per germline. The CDR3 length is 14 residues. This CDR3 is CASSEWGGGGELFF. CDR3 in DNA: TGTGCCAGCAGTGAATGGGGAGGGGGCGGGGAGCTGTTTTTT.

Many counts were recorded for this clonotype. The rearrangement links TRBV10-3 to TRBJ1-2; a possible D gene is TRBD1 (6 bases). This CDR3 is built from 17 residues. The V gene's germline CDR1 is ENHRY and CDR2 SYGVKD. V lost 4 bases to trimming and J lost 0 bases, with 18 bases between them. The CDR3 region has the DNA TGTGCCATCAGTGTAGCTGGGGGGCGCAACTCTAACTATGGCTACACCTTC. It yields the protein CAISVAGGRNSNYGYTF.

V and J are TRBV20-1 and TRBJ2-1, with D perhaps TRBD2 (5 bases). The CDR3 is made up of 13 amino acids. Germline V gene lookup returns CDR1 DFQATT and CDR2 SNEGSKA (reference sequence). V was shortened by 2 bases and J by 6 bases, with 11 bases between the two germline ends. The CDR3 loop is CSARPPGGNEQFF. In DNA form, the CDR3 reads TGCAGTGCTAGACCCCCAGGAGGCAATGAGCAGTTCTTC.

The chain employs TRBV12-3 or TRBV12-4 and TRBJ2-3; D not resolved. The CDR3 is 16 amino acids. Trimming cost V 3 bases and J 2 bases, with 15 bases left between them. The DNA for the CDR3 is TGTGCCAGCAGTTTTCAACCCGGGCTTGTCACAGATACGCAGTATTTT. Translated, it gives CASSFQPGLVTDTQYF.

The V call is TRBV27, the J call TRBJ2-1, with 10 bases that match TRBD2. The germline gives CDR1 MNHEY, CDR2 SMNVEV (reference sequence). The V and J ends lost 5 bases and 3 bases, in that order; junction bases with no gene match: 4. The CDR3 has 15 residues. The CDR3, as DNA: TGTGCCAGCAGTGCACTAGCGGGGTTCTACAATGAGCAGTTCTTC. It translates to CASSALAGFYNEQFF.